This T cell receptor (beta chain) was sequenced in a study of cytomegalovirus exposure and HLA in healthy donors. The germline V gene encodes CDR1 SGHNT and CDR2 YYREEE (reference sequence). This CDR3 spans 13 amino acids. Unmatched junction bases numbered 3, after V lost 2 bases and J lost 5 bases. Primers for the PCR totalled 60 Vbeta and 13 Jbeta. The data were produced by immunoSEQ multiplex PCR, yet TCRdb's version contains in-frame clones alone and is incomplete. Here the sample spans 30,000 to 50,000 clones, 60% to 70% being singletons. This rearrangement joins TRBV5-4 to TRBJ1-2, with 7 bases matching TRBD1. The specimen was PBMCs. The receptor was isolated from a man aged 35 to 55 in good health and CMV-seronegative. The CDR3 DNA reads TGTGCCAGCAGCTTTGGGACAGAATATGGCTACACCTTC. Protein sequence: CASSFGTEYGYTF.